The T cell receptor beta chain under discussion was sequenced for a study of radiotherapy plus CTLA-4 blockade in lung cancer. Across the study: Disease control was present in more than 25% of patients, and objective responses in around 20%. Notes on the study in general: After treatment with radiotherapy plus ipilimumab, TCR clones that came from the tumor expanded in blood. Best predicting response, reportedly, were early blood T cell clone dynamics, with interferon-beta.

Clones were read by immunoSEQ multiplex PCR, and TCRdb kept only the in-frame ones, dropping some. The table lists over 100,000 clones, roughly four fifths of them singletons, with about 3.3% in the top ten. A note on this clone: Its antigen is unidentified.

The CDR3 contains 13 residues. Germline loops: CDR1 SGHNT, CDR2 YYREEE (reference sequence). The V end was cut by 0 bases, the J end by 4 bases, with 8 bases between. The receptor was derived from a human donor with non-small cell lung cancer that progressed on radiotherapy plus ipilimumab. Some clones in this sample may be carry-over from other donors' samples. This chain joins TRBV5-4 and TRBJ2-7; TRBD1 is a possible D gene (6 bases). This material consisted of peripheral blood, taken from a patient treated with radiotherapy plus ipilimumab. CDR3 sequence: CASSLGGGYEQYF. The DNA for the CDR3 is TGTGCCAGCAGCTTGGGAGGGGGTTACGAGCAGTACTTC.